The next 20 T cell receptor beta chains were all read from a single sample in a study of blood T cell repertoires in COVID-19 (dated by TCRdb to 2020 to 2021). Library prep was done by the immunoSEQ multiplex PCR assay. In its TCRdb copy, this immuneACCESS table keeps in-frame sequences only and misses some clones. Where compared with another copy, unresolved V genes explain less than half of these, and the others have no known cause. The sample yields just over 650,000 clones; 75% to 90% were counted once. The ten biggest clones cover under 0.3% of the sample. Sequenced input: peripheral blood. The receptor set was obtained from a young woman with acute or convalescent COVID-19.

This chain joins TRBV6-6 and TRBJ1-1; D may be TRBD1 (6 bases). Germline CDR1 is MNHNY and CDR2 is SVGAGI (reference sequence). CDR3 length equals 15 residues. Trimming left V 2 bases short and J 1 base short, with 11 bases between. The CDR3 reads CASSYQGMKNTEAFF. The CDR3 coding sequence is TGTGCCAGCAGTTACCAGGGGATGAAGAACACTGAAGCTTTCTTT.

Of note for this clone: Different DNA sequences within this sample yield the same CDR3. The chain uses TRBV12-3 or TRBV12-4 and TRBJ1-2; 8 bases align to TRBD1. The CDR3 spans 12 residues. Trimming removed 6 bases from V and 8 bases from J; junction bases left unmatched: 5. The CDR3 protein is CASSFGTGGYTF. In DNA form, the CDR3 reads TGTGCCAGCAGCTTCGGGACAGGAGGCTACACCTTC.

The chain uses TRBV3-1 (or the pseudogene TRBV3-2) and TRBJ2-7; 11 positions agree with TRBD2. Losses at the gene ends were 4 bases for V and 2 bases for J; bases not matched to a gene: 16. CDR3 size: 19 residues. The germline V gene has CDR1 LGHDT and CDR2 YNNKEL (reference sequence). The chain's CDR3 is CASSPYVGNSGGDTYEQYF. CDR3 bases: TGTGCCAGCAGCCCCTATGTTGGTAATAGCGGGGGGGACACCTACGAGCAGTACTTC.

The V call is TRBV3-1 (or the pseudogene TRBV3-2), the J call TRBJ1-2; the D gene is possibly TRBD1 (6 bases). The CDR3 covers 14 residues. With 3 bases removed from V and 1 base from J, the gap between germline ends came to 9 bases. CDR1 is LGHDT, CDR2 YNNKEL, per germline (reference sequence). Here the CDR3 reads CASSHRDNNYGYTF. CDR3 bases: TGTGCCAGCAGCCATCGGGACAATAACTATGGCTACACCTTC.

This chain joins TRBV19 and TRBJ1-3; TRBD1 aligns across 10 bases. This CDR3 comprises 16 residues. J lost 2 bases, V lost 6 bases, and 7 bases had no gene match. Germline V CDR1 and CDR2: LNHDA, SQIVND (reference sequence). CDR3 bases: TGTGCCAGTAGAAAAACCGGGACAGGGGCTGGAAACACCATATATTTT. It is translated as CASRKTGTGAGNTIYF.

The DNA for the CDR3 is TGTGCCTGGAGCGGAGGAAGTCAGCCCCAGCATTTT. Its protein product is CAWSGGSQPQHF. The chain is built from TRBV30 and TRBJ1-5, with no clear D. Germline V lookup: CDR1 GTSNPN, CDR2 SVGIG (reference sequence). The CDR3 length is 12 residues. The V and J ends lost 3 bases and 6 bases respectively, with 9 bases between them.

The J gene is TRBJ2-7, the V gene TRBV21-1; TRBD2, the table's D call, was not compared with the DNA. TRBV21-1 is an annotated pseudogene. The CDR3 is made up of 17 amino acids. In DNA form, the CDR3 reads TGTGCCAGCAGCAAAGAAGGGACTAGCGGGGGACCCTACGAGCAGTACTTC. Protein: CASSKEGTSGGPYEQYF.

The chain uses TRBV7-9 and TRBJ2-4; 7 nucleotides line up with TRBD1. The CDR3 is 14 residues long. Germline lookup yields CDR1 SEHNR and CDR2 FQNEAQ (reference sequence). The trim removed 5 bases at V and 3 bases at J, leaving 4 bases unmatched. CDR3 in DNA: TGTGCCAGCAGCACTGGACAGGTCAAAAACATTCAGTACTTC. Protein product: CASSTGQVKNIQYF.

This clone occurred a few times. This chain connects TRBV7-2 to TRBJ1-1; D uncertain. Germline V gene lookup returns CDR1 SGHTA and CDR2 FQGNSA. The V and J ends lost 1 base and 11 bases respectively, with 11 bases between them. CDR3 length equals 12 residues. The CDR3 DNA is TGTGCCAGCAGCTTAGATCTATTACGGGCTTTCTTT. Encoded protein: CASSLDLLRAFF. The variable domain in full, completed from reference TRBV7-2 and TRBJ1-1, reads GAGVSQSPSNKVTEKGKDVELRCDPISGHTALYWYRQSLGQGLEFLIYFQGNSAPDKSGLPSDRFSAERTGGSVSTLTIQRTQQEDSAVYLCASSLDLLRAFFGQGTRLTVV.

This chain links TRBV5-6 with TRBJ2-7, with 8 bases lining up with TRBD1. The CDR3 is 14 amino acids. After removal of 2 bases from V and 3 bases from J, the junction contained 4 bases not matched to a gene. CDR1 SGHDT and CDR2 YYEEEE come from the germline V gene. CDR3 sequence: CASSLGQGNYEQYF. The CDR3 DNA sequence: TGTGCCAGCAGCTTAGGACAGGGCAACTACGAGCAGTACTTC.

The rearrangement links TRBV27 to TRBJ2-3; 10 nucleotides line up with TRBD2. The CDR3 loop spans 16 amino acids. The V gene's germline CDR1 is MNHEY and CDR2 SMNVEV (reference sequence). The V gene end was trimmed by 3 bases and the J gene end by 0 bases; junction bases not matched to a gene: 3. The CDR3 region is CASSFVAGGSTDTQYF. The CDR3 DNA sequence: TGTGCCAGCAGTTTCGTAGCGGGGGGTAGCACAGATACGCAGTATTTT.

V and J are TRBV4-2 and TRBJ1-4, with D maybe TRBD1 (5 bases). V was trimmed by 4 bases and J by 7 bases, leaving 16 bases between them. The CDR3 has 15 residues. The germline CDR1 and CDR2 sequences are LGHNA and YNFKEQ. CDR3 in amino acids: CASSRDGGWREKLFF. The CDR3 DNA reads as TGTGCCAGCAGCCGTGATGGGGGGTGGCGTGAAAAACTGTTTTTT.

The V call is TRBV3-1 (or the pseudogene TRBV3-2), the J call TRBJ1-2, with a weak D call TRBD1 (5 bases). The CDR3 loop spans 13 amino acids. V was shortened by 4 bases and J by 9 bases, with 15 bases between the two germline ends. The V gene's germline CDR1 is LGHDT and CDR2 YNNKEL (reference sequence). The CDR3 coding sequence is TGTGCCAGCAGCCTACTCTGGAAGGACAGCTACACCTTC. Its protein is CASSLLWKDSYTF.

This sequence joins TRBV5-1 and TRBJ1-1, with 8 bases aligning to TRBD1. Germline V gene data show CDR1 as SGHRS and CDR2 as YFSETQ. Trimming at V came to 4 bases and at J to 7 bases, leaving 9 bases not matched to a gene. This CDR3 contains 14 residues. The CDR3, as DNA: TGCGCCAGCAGCCCCGGGGGACAGGCTATTGAAGCTTTCTTT. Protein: CASSPGGQAIEAFF.

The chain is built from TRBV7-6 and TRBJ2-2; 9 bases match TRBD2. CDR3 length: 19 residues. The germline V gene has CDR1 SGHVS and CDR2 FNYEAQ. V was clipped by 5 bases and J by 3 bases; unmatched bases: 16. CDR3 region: CASSLGLAGGKGDTGELFF. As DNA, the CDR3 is TGTGCCAGCAGCCTCGGACTCGCGGGGGGGAAAGGGGACACCGGGGAGCTGTTTTTT.

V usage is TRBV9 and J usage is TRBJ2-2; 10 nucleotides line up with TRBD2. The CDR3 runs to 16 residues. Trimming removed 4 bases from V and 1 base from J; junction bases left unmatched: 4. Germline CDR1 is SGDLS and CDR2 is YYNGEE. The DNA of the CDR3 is TGTGCCAGCAGCTCCCGGACTAGCGGGAACACCGGGGAGCTGTTTTTT. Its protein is CASSSRTSGNTGELFF.

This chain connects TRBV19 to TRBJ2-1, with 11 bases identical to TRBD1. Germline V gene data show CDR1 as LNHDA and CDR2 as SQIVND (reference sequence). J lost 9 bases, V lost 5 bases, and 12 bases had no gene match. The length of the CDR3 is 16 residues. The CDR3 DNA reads TGTGCCAGTAGTTTACAGGACAGGGGGCTTTGGAGTGAGCAGTTCTTC. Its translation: CASSLQDRGLWSEQFF.

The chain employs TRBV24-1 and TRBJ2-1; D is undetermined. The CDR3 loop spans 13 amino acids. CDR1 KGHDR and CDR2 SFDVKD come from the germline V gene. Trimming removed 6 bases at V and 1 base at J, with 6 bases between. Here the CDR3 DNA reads TGTGCCACCAGTCCAGATTCCTACAATGAGCAGTTCTTC. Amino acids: CATSPDSYNEQFF.

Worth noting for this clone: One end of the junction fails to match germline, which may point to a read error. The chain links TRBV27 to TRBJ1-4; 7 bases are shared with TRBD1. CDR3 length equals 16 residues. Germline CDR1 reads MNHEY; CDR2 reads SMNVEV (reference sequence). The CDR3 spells CASASRPGTANEILFF. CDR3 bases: TGTGCCAGCGCTTCCAGGCCCGGGACAGCTAATGAAATACTGTTTTTT.

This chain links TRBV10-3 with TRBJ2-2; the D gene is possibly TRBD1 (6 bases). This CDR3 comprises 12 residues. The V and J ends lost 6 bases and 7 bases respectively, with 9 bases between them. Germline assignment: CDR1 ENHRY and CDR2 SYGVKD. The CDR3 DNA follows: TGTGCCATCAGGGGGGCGGTCGGGGAGCTGTTTTTT. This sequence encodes CAIRGAVGELFF.